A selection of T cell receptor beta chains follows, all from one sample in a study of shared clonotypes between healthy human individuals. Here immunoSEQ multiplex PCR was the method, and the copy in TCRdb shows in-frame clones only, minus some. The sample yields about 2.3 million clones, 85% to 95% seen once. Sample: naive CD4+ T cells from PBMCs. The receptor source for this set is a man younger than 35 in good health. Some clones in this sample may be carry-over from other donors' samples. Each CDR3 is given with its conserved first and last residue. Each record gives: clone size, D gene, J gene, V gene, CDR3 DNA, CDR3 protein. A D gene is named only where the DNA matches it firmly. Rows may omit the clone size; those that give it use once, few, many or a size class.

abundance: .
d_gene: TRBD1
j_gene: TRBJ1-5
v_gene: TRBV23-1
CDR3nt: TGCGCCAGCAGTCTAGGAGGAACAGGGGAGGAACAGCCCCAGCATTTT
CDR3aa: CASSLGGTGEEQPQHF

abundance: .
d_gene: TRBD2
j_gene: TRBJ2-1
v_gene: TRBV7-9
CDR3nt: TGTGCCAGCAGTCCGGGACTAGCGGGCGACAATGAGCAGTTCTTC
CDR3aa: CASSPGLAGDNEQFF

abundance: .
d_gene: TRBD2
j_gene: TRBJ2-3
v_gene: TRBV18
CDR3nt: TGTGCCAGCTCACCCGGACTAGCGAGCACAGATACGCAGTATTTT
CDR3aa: CASSPGLASTDTQYF

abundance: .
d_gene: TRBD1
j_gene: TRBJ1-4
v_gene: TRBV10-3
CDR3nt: TGTGCCATCCCAGGGGGGGCCCTTGAAAAACTGTTTTTT
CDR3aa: CAIPGGALEKLFF

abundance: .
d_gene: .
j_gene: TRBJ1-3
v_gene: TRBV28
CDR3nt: TGTGCCAGCAGTTTATCCCAGGCGGATACTGGAAACACCATATATTTT
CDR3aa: CASSLSQADTGNTIYF

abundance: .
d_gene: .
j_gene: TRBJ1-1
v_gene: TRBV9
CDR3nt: TGTGCCAGCAGCGTAGCTGACATCACTGAAGCTTTCTTT
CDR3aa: CASSVADITEAFF

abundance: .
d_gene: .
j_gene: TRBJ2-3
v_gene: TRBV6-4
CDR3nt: TGTGCCAGCAGCGACTCCACTAGCACAGATACGCAGTATTTT
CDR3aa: CASSDSTSTDTQYF

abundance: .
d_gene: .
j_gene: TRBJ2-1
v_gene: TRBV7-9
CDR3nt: TGTGCCAGCAGCATCCTCACGAGGGGCAATGAGCAGTTCTTC
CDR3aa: CASSILTRGNEQFF

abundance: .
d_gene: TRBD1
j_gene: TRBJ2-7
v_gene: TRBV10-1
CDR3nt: TGCGCCAGCGGTCCGGGACAGGGGTACGAGCAGTACTTC
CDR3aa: CASGPGQGYEQYF

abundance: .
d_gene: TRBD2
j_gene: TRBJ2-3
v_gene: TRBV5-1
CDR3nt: TGCGCCAGCAGCCCCATTAGAGCGGGAGGGTCAGATACGCAGTATTTT
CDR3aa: CASSPIRAGGSDTQYF

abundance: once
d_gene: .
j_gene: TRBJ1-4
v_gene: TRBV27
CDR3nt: TGTGCCAGCAGTTTACGGGGCCGGGAGGAGGAAAAACTGTTTTTT
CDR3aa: CASSLRGREEEKLFF

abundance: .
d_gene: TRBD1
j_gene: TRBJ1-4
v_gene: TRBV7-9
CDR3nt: TGTGCCAGCAGCTTCCTTCCCGGGACAGGGGGTGATAATGAAAAACTGTTTTTT
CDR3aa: CASSFLPGTGGDNEKLFF

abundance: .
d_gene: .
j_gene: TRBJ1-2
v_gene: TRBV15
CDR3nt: TGTGCCACCAGCGTCAGCCAGTTAGGGAGCTATGGCTACACCTTC
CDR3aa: CATSVSQLGSYGYTF

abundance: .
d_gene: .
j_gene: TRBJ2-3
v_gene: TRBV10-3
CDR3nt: TGTGCCATCAAGGATGCGACAGATACGCAGTATTTT
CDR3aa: CAIKDATDTQYF

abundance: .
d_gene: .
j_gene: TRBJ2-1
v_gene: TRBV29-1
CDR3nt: TGCAGCGTAGGGACACTCTACAATGAGCAGTTCTTC
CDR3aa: CSVGTLYNEQFF

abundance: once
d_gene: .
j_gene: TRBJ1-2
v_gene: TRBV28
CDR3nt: TGTGCCAGCAATGTCATGAGGGTTTCTGGCTACACCTTC
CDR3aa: CASNVMRVSGYTF

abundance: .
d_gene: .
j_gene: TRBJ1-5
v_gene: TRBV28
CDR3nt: TGTGCCAGCAGTTTATGGTTTCAGCCCCAGCATTTT
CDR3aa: CASSLWFQPQHF

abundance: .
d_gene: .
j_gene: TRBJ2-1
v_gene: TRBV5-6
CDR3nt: TGTGCCAGCAGCTTGGATTCAGGGCAAATGTACAATGAGCAGTTCTTC
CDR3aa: CASSLDSGQMYNEQFF

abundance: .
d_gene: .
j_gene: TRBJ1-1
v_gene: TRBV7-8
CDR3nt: TGTGCCAGCAGCCCCACAGGGACTTTTGGGCACACTGAAGCTTTCTTT
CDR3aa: CASSPTGTFGHTEAFF

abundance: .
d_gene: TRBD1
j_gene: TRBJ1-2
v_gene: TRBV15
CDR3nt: TGTGCCACCAGCAGTGGGGACAGGGATATATATGGCTACACCTTC
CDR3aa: CATSSGDRDIYGYTF

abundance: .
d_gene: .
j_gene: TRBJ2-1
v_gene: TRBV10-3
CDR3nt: TGTGCCATCAGGGACCGGGCCGGCGACGGTGAGCAGTTCTTC
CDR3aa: CAIRDRAGDGEQFF

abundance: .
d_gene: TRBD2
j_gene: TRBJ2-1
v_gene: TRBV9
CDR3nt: TGTGCCAGCAGCGTAGCGGCTAGCGGGAAAGGGACACGAGAGCAGTTCTTC
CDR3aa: CASSVAASGKGTREQFF

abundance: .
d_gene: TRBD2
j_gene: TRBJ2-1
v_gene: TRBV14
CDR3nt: TGTGCCAGCAGCCTAGCGGGAGCAGTGGGGCGGTACAATGAGCAGTTCTTC
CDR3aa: CASSLAGAVGRYNEQFF

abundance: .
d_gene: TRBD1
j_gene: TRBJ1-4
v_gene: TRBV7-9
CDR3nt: TGTGCCAGCAGCACCGGACAGGGGCCGAGTGAAAAACTGTTTTTT
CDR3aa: CASSTGQGPSEKLFF

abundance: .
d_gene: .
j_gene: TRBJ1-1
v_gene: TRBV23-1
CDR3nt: TGCGCCAGCAGTAAGTTACAGGTTTCAGCTTTCTTT
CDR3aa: CASSKLQVSAFF

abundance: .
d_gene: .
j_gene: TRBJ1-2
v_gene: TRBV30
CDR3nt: TGTGCCGGGACACCGGGGCTCTATGGCTACACCTTC
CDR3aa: CAGTPGLYGYTF

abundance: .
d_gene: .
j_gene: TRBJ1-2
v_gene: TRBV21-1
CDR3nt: TGTGCCAGCAGCAACCCACAGGGGGACTATAACTATGGCTACACCTTC
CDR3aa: CASSNPQGDYNYGYTF

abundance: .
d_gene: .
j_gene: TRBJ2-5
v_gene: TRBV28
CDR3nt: TGTGCCAGCAGTTTGACCGGCTTAGGACAAGAGACCCAGTACTTC
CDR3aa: CASSLTGLGQETQYF

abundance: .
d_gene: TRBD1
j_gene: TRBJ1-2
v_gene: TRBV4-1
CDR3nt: TGCGCCAGCAGCCACGGACAGGGGACCTATGGCTACACCTTC
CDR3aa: CASSHGQGTYGYTF

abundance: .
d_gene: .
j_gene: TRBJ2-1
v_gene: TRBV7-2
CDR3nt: TGTGCCAGCAGCTCGTATGATGAGCAGTTCTTC
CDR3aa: CASSSYDEQFF

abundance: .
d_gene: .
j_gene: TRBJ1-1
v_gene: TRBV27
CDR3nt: TGTGCCAGCAGCCCGCTAGGGGCAGGCACTGAAGCTTTCTTT
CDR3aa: CASSPLGAGTEAFF

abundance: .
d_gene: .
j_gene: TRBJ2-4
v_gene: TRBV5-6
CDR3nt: TGTGCCAGCAGCTTGGGCCTCCTGGGCAAAAACATTCAGTACTTC
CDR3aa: CASSLGLLGKNIQYF

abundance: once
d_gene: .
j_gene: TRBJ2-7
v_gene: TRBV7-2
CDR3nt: TGTGCCAGCAGCTTAGGTTTTGGGCACGGGCGCAACGAGCAGTACTTC
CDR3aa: CASSLGFGHGRNEQYF

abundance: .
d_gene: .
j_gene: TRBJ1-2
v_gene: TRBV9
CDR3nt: TGTGCCAGCAGCGTAGGGGGCAGCTATGGCTACACCTTC
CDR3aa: CASSVGGSYGYTF

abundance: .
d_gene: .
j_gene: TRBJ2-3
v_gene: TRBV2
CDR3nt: TGTGCCAGCAGCTGGGATTGGGGCACAGATACGCAGTATTTT
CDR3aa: CASSWDWGTDTQYF

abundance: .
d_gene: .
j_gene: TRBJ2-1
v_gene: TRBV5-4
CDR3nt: TGTGCCAGCAGCTTGAAGCGACCGGGATCCTACAATGAGCAGTTCTTC
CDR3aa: CASSLKRPGSYNEQFF

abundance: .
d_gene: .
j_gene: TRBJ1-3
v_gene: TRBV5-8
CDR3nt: TGTGCCAGCAGCGACAGGCGGAGAGCTGGAAACACCATATATTTT
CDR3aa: CASSDRRRAGNTIYF

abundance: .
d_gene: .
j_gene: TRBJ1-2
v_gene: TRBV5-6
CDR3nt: TGTGCCAGCAGCCAAAGGCCCGGGTATGGCTACACCTTC
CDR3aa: CASSQRPGYGYTF

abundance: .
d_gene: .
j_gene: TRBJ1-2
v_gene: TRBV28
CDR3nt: TGTGCCAGCAGTCTCACTGGAACCTATGGCTACACCTTC
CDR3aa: CASSLTGTYGYTF

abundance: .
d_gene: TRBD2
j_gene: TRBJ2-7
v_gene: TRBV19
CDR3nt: TGTGCCAGTAGTATGGGGACTAGTAGGGTCTACGAGCAGTACTTC
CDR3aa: CASSMGTSRVYEQYF

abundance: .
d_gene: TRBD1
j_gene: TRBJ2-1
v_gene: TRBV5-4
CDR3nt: TGTGCCAGCAGCCGGGGACAGGGGGCGGGATACAATGAGCAGTTCTTC
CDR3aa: CASSRGQGAGYNEQFF

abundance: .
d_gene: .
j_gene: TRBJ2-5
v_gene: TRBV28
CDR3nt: TGTGCCAGCAGTTTACCCGGACAGATAGTGAAGACCCAGTACTTC
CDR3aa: CASSLPGQIVKTQYF

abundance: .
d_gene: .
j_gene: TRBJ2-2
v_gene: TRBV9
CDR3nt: TGTGCCAGCAGCGTAGCTGGAAGGGGAGACACCGGGGAGCTGTTTTTT
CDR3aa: CASSVAGRGDTGELFF

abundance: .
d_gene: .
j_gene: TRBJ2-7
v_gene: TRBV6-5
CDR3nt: TGTGCCAGCAGGGAACAGGATCGCTACGAGCAGTACTTC
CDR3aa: CASREQDRYEQYF

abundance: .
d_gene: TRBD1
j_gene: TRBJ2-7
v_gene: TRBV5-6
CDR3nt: TGTGCCAGCAGCTTGCGGACAGGGAAGACCTACGAGCAGTACTTC
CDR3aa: CASSLRTGKTYEQYF

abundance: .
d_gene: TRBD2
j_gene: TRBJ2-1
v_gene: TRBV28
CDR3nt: TGTGCCAGCAGTTTGATGAGCGGGAGGGCGCAAGACAATGAGCAGTTCTTC
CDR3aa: CASSLMSGRAQDNEQFF